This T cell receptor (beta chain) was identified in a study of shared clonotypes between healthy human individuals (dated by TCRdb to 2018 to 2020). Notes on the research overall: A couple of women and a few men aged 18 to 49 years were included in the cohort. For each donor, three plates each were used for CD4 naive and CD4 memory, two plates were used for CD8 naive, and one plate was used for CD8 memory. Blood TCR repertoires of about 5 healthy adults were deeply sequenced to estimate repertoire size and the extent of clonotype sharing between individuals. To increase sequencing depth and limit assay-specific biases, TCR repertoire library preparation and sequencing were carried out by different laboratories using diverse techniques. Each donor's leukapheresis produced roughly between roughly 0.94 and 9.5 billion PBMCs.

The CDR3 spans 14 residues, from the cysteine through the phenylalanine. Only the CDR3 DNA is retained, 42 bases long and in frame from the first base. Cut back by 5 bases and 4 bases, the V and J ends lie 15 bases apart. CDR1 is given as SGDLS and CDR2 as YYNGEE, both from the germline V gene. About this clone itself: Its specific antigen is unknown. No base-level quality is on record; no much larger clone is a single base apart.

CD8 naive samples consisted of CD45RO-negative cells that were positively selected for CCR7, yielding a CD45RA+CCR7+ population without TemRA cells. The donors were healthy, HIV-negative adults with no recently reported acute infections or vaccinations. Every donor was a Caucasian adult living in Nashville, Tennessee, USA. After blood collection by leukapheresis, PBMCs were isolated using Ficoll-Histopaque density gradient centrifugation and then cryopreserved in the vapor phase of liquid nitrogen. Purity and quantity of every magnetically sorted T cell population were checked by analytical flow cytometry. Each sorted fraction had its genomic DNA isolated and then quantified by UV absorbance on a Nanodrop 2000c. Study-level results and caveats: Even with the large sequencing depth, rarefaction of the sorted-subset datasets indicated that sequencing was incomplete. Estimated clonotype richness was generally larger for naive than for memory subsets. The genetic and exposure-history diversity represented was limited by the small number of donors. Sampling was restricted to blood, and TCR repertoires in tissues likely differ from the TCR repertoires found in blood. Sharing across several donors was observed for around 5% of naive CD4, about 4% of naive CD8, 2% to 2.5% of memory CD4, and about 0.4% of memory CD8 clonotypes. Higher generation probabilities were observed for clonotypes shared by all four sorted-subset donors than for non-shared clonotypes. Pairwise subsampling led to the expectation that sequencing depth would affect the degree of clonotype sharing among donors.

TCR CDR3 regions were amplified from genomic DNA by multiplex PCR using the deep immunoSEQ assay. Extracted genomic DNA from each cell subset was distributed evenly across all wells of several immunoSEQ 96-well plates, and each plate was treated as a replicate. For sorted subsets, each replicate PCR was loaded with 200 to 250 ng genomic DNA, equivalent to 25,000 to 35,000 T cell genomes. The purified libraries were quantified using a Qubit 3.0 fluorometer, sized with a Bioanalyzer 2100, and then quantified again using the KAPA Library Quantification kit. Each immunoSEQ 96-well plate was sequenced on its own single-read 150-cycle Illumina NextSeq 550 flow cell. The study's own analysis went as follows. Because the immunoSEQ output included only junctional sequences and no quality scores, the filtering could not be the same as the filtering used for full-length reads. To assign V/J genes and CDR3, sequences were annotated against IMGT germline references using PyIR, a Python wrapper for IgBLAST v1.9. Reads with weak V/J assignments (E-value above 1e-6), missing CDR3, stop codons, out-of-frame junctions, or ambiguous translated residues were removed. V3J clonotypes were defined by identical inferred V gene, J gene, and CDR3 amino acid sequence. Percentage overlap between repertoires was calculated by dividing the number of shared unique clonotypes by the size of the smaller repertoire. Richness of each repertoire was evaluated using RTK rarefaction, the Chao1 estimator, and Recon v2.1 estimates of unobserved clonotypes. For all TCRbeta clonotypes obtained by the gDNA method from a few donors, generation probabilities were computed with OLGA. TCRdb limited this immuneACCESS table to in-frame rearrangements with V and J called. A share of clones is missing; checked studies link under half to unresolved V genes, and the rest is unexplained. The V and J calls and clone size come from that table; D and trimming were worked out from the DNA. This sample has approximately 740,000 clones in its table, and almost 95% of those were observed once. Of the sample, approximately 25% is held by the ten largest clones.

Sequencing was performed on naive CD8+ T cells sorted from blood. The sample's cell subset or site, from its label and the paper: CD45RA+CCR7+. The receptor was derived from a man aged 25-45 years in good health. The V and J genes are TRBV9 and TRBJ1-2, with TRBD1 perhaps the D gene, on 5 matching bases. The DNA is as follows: TGTGCCAGCAGGGCGGGGGGATCTGGCTATGGCTACACCTTC. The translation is CASRAGGSGYGYTF.